The clone carrying this T cell receptor (beta chain) has just one count. The antigen remains unidentified. A junction boundary mismatches the germline segment, possibly from a read error. This specimen belongs to a study of tumor and adjacent non-tumor tissue in lung cancer. About the research overall: The cohort had approximately 12 adenocarcinoma, 2 squamous cell and 1 small cell patients.

Germline V lookup: CDR1 MNHNY, CDR2 SVGAGI (reference sequence). CDR3 length: 13 amino acids. Broader study findings: Tumor repertoires had a smaller top 100 clone share than normal lung. TCR diversity was significantly greater in tumor than normal lung tissue. Shorter survival was associated with higher TCR diversity in tumors.

Three rounds of nested PCR, following a modified ARM-PCR protocol, produced the TCRbeta library. TCRdb passed the multiplex PCR reads through MiXCR, listing each CDR3 protein once. The table shows about 90,000 distinct CDR3 sequences, with 76% occurring only once. No cell sorting was done before RNA was extracted from the tissue. More than 3 cm separated this lung sample from the edge of the tumor. J is TRBJ2-3 and V is TRBV6-6; D may match TRBD1 or TRBD2 (5 bases each). The sequenced sample consisted of distant non-tumor lung tissue. This receptor was obtained from a woman aged 50 to 60 with non-small cell lung cancer. The CDR3 spells CTSSGAGAWTHYF. Here the CDR3 DNA reads TGTACCAGCAGTGGGGCCGGGGCTTGGACGCACTATTTT.